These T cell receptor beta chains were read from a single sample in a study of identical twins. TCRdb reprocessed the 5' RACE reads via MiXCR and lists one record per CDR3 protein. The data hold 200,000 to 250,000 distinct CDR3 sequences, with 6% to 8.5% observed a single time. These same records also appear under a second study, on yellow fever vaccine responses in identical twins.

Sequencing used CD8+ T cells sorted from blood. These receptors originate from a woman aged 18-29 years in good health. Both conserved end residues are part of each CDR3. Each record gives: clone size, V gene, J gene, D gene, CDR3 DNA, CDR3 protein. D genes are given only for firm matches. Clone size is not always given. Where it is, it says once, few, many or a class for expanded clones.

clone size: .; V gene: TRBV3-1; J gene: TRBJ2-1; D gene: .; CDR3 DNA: TGTGCCAGCAGCCCTCATGGACAGTACCTATACAATGAGCAGTTCTTC; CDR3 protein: CASSPHGQYLYNEQFF
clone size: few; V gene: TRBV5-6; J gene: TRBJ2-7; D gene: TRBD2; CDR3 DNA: TGTGCCAGCAGCCCCACCCCAAGGGGCGGCGGGAGGAGGGCCTACGAGCAGTACTTC; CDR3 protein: CASSPTPRGGGRRAYEQYF
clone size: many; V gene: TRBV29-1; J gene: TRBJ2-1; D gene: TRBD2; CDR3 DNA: TGCAGCGTTCGACTAGCGGGAGGCTTCAATGAGCAGTTCTTC; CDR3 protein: CSVRLAGGFNEQFF
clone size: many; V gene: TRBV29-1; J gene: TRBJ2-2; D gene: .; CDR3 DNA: TGCAGCGTTGAGGTTTCCGGGGAGCTGTTTTTT; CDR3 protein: CSVEVSGELFF
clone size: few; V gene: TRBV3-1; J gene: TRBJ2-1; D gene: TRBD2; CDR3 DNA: TGTGCCAGCAGCCAAGATTGGCGGGAGGGGGCCCGGAATGAGCAGTTCTTC; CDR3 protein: CASSQDWREGARNEQFF
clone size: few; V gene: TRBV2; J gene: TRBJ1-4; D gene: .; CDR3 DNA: TGTGCCACGTCAGGTATGGGTCGAGATGAAAAACTGTTTTTT; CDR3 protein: CATSGMGRDEKLFF
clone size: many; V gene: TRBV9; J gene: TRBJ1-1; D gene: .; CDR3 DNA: TGTGCCAGCAGCGTCACAGGGCTCACTGAAGCTTTCTTT; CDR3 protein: CASSVTGLTEAFF
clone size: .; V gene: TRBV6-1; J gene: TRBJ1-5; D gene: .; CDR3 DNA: TGTGCCAGCAGCGGGGCGGGTATCCAGCCCCAGCATTTT; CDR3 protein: CASSGAGIQPQHF
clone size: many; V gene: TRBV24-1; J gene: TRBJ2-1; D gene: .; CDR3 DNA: TGTGCCACCAGTGACCGCCGGGACCCCTACAATGAGCAGTTCTTC; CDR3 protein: CATSDRRDPYNEQFF
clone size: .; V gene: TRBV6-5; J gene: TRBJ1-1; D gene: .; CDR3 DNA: TGTGCCAGCAGTTCGGCGAGCGAAGCTTTCTTT; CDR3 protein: CASSSASEAFF
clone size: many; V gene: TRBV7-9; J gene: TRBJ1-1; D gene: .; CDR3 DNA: TGTGCCAGCAGCTTAGCGCTTGGTGACGGAGCTTTCTTT; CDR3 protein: CASSLALGDGAFF
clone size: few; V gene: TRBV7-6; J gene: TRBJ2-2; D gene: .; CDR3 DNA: TGTGCCAGCAGCTTAGACGGGGGGGAGCTGTTTTTT; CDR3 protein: CASSLDGGELFF
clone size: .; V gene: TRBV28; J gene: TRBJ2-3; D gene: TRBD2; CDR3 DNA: TGTGCCAGCAGTTTAGGACTAGCGGGAATGTCAGATACGCAGTATTTT; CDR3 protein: CASSLGLAGMSDTQYF
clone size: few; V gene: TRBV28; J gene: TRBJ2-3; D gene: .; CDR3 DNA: TGTGCCAGCAGTCCCACCGGACGGCCAGATACGCAGTATTTT; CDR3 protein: CASSPTGRPDTQYF
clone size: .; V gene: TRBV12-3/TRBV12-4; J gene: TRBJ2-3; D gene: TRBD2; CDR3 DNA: TGTGCCAGCAGGGCGGGACCAGGGAGGGCGCAGTATTTT; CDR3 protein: CASRAGPGRAQYF
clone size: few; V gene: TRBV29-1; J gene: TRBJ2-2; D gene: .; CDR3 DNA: TGCAGCGTTGGGACGGACAACACCGGGGAGCTGTTTTTT; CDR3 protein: CSVGTDNTGELFF
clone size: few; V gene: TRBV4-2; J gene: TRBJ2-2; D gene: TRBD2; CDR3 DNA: TGTGCCAGCAGCCAGGGACTAGCGGGGGGGGAGCTGTTTTTT; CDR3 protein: CASSQGLAGGELFF
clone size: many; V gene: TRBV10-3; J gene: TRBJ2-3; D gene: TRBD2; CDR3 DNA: TGTGCCATCCGTGAGAGCGGGAAGGCGGATACGCAGTATTTT; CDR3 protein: CAIRESGKADTQYF
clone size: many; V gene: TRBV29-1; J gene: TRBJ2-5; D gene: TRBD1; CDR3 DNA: TGCAGCGTCCCTAATCCCGGGACAGAACTTCAAGAGACCCAGTACTTC; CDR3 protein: CSVPNPGTELQETQYF
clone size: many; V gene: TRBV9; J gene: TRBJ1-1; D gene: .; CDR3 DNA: TGTGCCAGCAGCGTAGATGTTGGAGGGAGGGTAGAAACTGAAGCTTTCTTT; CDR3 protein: CASSVDVGGRVETEAFF
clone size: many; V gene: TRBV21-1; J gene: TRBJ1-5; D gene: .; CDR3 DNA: TGTGCCAGCAGCAAACCCAGGGGGCTAGGCAATCAGCCCCAGCATTTT; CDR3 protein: CASSKPRGLGNQPQHF